The 19 T cell receptor beta chains reported below all come from one sample, sequenced in a study of human T cells and chemical hapten exposure. Indicated time point: patch test 1, 2 weeks after DPC sensitization. The sample's treatment: therapeutic diphenylcyclopropenone sensitization with weekly scalp DPC. TCRdb passed the RACE reads through MiXCR, listing each CDR3 protein once. Among under 200,000 distinct CDR3 sequences listed, more than 12% were seen once. The sample in question was whole blood, obtained in connection with sensitization to the hapten diphenylcyclopropenone (DPC). The receptors stem from a woman aged 30 to 39 with alopecia areata. Some clones in this sample may be carry-over from other donors' samples.

The chain couples TRBV28 to TRBJ2-7, with TRBD2 as a possible D gene (5 bases). The CDR3 covers 11 residues. Trimming took off 4 bases at V and 9 bases at J, with 10 bases between the two ends. CDR1 MDHEN and CDR2 SYDVKM come from the germline V gene. Here the CDR3 reads CASSWGVSQYF. Here the CDR3 DNA reads TGTGCCAGCAGTTGGGGAGTTTCGCAGTACTTC.

CDR3 DNA sequence: TGTGCCATCAGTGTCGAGGGCTTGTCAGATACGCAGTATTTT. It translates to CAISVEGLSDTQYF. V is TRBV10-3 and J is TRBJ2-3, with D possibly TRBD2 on 5 matching bases. Germline assignment: CDR1 ENHRY and CDR2 SYGVKD. The V end lost 4 bases, the J end lost 4 bases, and 12 bases lay between the germline ends. The CDR3 is made up of 14 amino acids.

The chain joins TRBV6-2 or TRBV6-3 to TRBJ1-5, with TRBD1 identical over 8 bases. This CDR3 region has 16 residues. After removal of 5 bases from V and 5 bases from J, the junction contained 11 bases not matched to a gene. Germline CDR1 reads MNHEY; CDR2 reads SVGEGT. In DNA, the CDR3 is TGTGCCAGCAGTGACGGATGGACAGGGACATATCAGCCCCAGCATTTT. Its protein product is CASSDGWTGTYQPQHF.

Only one count was recorded for this clonotype. V and J are TRBV19 and TRBJ2-7, with D possibly TRBD2 on 5 matching bases. V lost 5 bases and J lost 4, with 21 bases in between. This CDR3 comprises 16 residues. Looked up from germline, CDR1 is LNHDA and CDR2 is SQIVND (reference sequence). Here the CDR3 DNA reads TGTGCCAGTAGTCCATCGTGGGGAACTCCGGGGTACGAGCAGTACTTC. Encoded protein: CASSPSWGTPGYEQYF.

The chain links TRBV7-9 to TRBJ1-2; 10 nucleotides align to TRBD1. The germline CDR1 and CDR2 sequences are SEHNR and FQNEAQ (reference sequence). The CDR3 has 15 residues. The junction had 9 bases not matched to a gene; V was cut back by 4 bases and J by 7 bases. CDR3 sequence reads: CASSSSAGTGAGYTF. DNA of the CDR3: TGTGCCAGCAGCTCTAGTGCCGGGACAGGGGCTGGCTACACCTTC.

This clonotype showed up just a few times. A single base separates this from a much larger clone, so it may be a read error. The chain carries TRBV2 and TRBJ2-1, with D maybe TRBD2 (6 bases). The V gene's germline CDR1 is SNHLY and CDR2 FYNNEI. CDR3 length: 15 residues. Trimming removed 2 bases at V and 9 bases at J, with 17 bases between. The CDR3 nucleotides read TGTGCCAGCAGTGAATGTCGCCTAGCGAGGGGTGAGCAGTTCTTC. The encoded protein is CASSECRLARGEQFF.

V is TRBV5-1 and J is TRBJ1-1; D uncertain. The length of the CDR3 is 13 residues. V was trimmed by 4 bases and J by 1 base, leaving 8 bases between them. Germline V gene sequence: CDR1 SGHRS, CDR2 YFSETQ. CDR3 coding DNA: TGCGCCAGCAGCACGATCCAGAACACTGAAGCTTTCTTT. This gives the protein CASSTIQNTEAFF.

DNA for the CDR3: TGTGCCAGCAGTGAATCGTCAGGGTTAGAAAATGAGCAGTTCTTC. Protein sequence: CASSESSGLENEQFF. The rearrangement links TRBV2 to TRBJ2-1, with D possibly being TRBD1 (5 bases). V gave up 2 bases and J gave up 7 bases, with 15 bases separating them. Per the germline V gene, CDR1 is SNHLY and CDR2 is FYNNEI. CDR3 size: 15 residues.

This clonotype occurred a few times. This sequence joins TRBV10-3 and TRBJ1-2; D perhaps matches TRBD1 (6 bases). CDR1 is ENHRY and CDR2 is SYGVKD in the germline V gene. V lost 6 bases and J lost 8, with 16 bases in between. This CDR3 comprises 13 residues. CDR3 sequence (DNA): TGTGCCATCAGCGCCGACAGGCTTGAGGGCTACACCTTC. This translates into CAISADRLEGYTF.

This clonotype was seen a handful of times. The gene calls are TRBV2 and TRBJ2-5, with D possibly matching TRBD2 (5 bases). Germline values: CDR1 SNHLY, CDR2 FYNNEI. V dropped 3 bases and J dropped 0 bases, with 11 bases sitting between them. This CDR3 comprises 15 residues. Here the CDR3 DNA reads TGTGCCAGCAGTGAGGTTCGGGGATACCAAGAGACCCAGTACTTC. Amino acids: CASSEVRGYQETQYF. The full variable domain, in which reference TRBV2 and TRBJ2-5 provide the parts outside the CDR3, is EPEVTQTPSHQVTQMGQEVILRCVPISNHLYFYWYRQILGQKVEFLVSFYNNEISEKSEIFDDQFSVERPDGSNFTLKIRSTKLEDSAMYFCASSEVRGYQETQYFGPGTRLLVL.

For this clonotype: Just one base apart from a much larger clone, this may be a read error. CDR3: CASSQGGQTKNRAFF. DNA of the CDR3: TGTGCCAGCAGCCAAGGGGGCCAAACTAAAAATCGAGCTTTCTTT. The chain uses TRBV14 and TRBJ1-1; D is possibly TRBD1 (5 bases). The CDR3 is made up of 15 amino acids. CDR1 SGHDN and CDR2 FVKESK come from the germline V gene. V lost 1 base, J lost 10 bases, and 19 bases lay in between.

The chain is built from TRBV28 and TRBJ1-6; D ambiguous. Trimming took 7 bases from V and 3 from J, leaving 13 bases between them. CDR1 and CDR2 from the germline V gene are MDHEN and SYDVKM. The CDR3 spans 15 residues. CDR3 sequence reads: CASTRPIGYNSPLHF. For the CDR3, the DNA is TGTGCCAGCACCCGACCGATCGGCTATAATTCACCCCTCCACTTT. Drawing the rest from reference TRBV28 and TRBJ1-6, the complete variable domain is DVKVTQSSRYLVKRTGEKVFLECVQDMDHENMFWYRQDPGLGLRLIYFSYDVKMKEKGDIPEGYSVSREKKERFSLILESASTNQTSMYLCASTRPIGYNSPLHFGNGTRLTVT.

This clonotype was counted a few times. CDR3 bases: TGTGCCAGCAGCCAGTTAGGGACACCTACTTACAATGAGCAGTTCTTC. It encodes CASSQLGTPTYNEQFF. The V and J genes are TRBV3-1 and TRBJ2-1, with D tentatively TRBD1 (6 bases). CDR1 is LGHDT, CDR2 YNNKEL, per germline (reference sequence). The CDR3 spans 16 residues. Trimming removed 3 bases from V and 4 bases from J, with 16 bases in between.

The V call is TRBV29-1, the J call TRBJ2-3; no definite D call. Trimming cost V 7 bases and J 4 bases, with 9 bases left between them. Looked up from germline, CDR1 is SQVTM and CDR2 is ANQGSEA. The CDR3 runs to 11 residues. The CDR3 DNA follows: TGCAGCGGCCTCATGGCAGATACGCAGTATTTT. Translating gives CSGLMADTQYF.

This clonotype was recorded many times. This chain connects TRBV7-2 to TRBJ1-5; no clear D gene. From germline, CDR1 is SGHTA and CDR2 FQGNSA. V lost 5 bases and J 9 bases, leaving 14 bases between the germline ends. This CDR3 has 13 amino acids. The CDR3: CASSPAIRGPQHF. The DNA for the CDR3 is TGTGCCAGCAGCCCTGCCATCCGGGGGCCCCAGCATTTT.

V and J are TRBV20-1 and TRBJ2-7, with D possibly being TRBD1 (6 bases). Trimming took off 3 bases at V and 2 bases at J, with 11 bases between the two ends. This CDR3 spans 13 amino acids. From germline, CDR1 is DFQATT and CDR2 SNEGSKA (reference sequence). The CDR3 DNA reads TGCAGTGCTAGCCGGGACACCCCCTACGAGCAGTACTTC. It translates to CSASRDTPYEQYF.

This clonotype was counted ten times or more. The V call is TRBV18, the J call TRBJ2-5, with a possible D match to TRBD2 (5 bases). This CDR3 spans 15 amino acids. V shed 4 bases and J shed 0 bases, with 12 bases lying between them. Germline V lookup: CDR1 KGHSH, CDR2 LQKENI. For the CDR3, the DNA is TGTGCCAGCTCACGCGAGGGATATCACCAAGAGACCCAGTACTTC. Translation gives CASSREGYHQETQYF.

The chain has TRBV7-9 and TRBJ2-3; D uncertain. V dropped 5 bases and J dropped 3 bases, with 18 bases sitting between them. The V gene's germline CDR1 is SEHNR and CDR2 FQNEAQ (reference sequence). This CDR3 is built from 16 residues. The CDR3, as DNA: TGTGCCAGCAGCCCCGGCAAGTCACTAAAAACAGATACGCAGTATTTT. Its translation is CASSPGKSLKTDTQYF.

At least ten counts were recorded for this clonotype. The CDR3 nucleotides are TGTGCCAGCAGCCAAGTTCAGGATACGCAGTATTTT. Amino acids: CASSQVQDTQYF. The chain carries TRBV3-1 and TRBJ2-3; D gene ambiguous. Germline assignment: CDR1 LGHDT and CDR2 YNNKEL (reference sequence). The CDR3 has 12 amino acids. The germline V and J ends were trimmed by 1 base and 6 bases, with 5 bases remaining between them.